This entry lists 8 T cell receptor beta chains sequenced from one sample in a study of blood T cell repertoires in COVID-19. The protocol was immunoSEQ multiplex PCR, while the TCRdb copy is restricted to in-frame clones and leaves out a portion. Here the sample spans under 95,000 clones, around 79% being singletons. Sequencing was performed on peripheral blood. Receptors originate from a man between 60 and 75 years old with active or convalescent COVID-19.

The rearrangement links TRBV7-6 to TRBJ2-2; 11 nucleotides agree with TRBD2. Trimming cost V 2 bases and J 1 base; bases outside gene matches: 3. CDR1 and CDR2 from the germline V gene are SGHVS and FNYEAQ. The CDR3 has 17 residues. The CDR3, as DNA: TGTGCCAGCAGCTTACTAGCGGGGGGCCAGAACACCGGGGAGCTGTTTTTT. The encoded protein is CASSLLAGGQNTGELFF.

This chain joins TRBV3-1 (or the pseudogene TRBV3-2) and TRBJ2-3; the match to TRBD2 covers 12 bases. Losses at the gene ends were 4 bases for V and 5 bases for J; bases not matched to a gene: 10. Germline lookup yields CDR1 LGHDT and CDR2 YNNKEL (reference sequence). This CDR3 has 17 residues. The chain's CDR3 is CASSPYLAGGPGDTQYF. Here the CDR3 DNA reads TGTGCCAGCAGCCCATACCTAGCGGGGGGGCCGGGAGATACGCAGTATTTT.

V and J are TRBV29-1 and TRBJ2-7; TRBD1 aligns across 9 bases. The trim removed 3 bases at V and 3 bases at J, leaving 6 bases unmatched. Germline CDR1 SQVTM, CDR2 ANQGSEA. The CDR3 extends over 14 amino acids. The CDR3 reads CSVDYGTGYYEQYF. The CDR3 nucleotides read TGCAGCGTTGATTATGGGACAGGGTACTACGAGCAGTACTTC.

This chain links TRBV5-4 with TRBJ2-1; 7 bases are a match to TRBD2. Trimming cost V 4 bases and J 4 bases; bases outside gene matches: 5. The CDR3 is 14 residues long. The germline V gene has CDR1 SGHNT and CDR2 YYREEE (reference sequence). The CDR3: CASSNSGEYNEQFF. The DNA for the CDR3 is TGTGCCAGCAGCAACAGCGGGGAATACAATGAGCAGTTCTTC.

The chain employs TRBV5-1 and TRBJ2-7; D is perhaps TRBD1 (5 bases). This CDR3 region has 14 residues. Germline V gene data show CDR1 as SGHRS and CDR2 as YFSETQ. V was clipped by 4 bases and J by 1 base, with 12 bases between them. In nucleotides, the CDR3 is TGCGCCAGCAGCCTGAGACAGACTTCCTACGAGCAGTACTTC. Residues: CASSLRQTSYEQYF.

A word on this clone: This specimen includes other DNA sequences encoding the same CDR3. V is TRBV4-1 and J is TRBJ1-3; D uncertain. The germline CDR1 and CDR2 sequences are MGHRA and YSYEKL. With 1 base removed from V and 2 bases from J, the gap between germline ends came to 3 bases. The CDR3 consists of 13 residues. The CDR3 loop reads CASSQGPGNTIYF. CDR3 nucleotides: TGCGCCAGCAGCCAAGGGCCTGGAAACACCATATATTTT.

The chain links TRBV10-2 to TRBJ2-5, with 9 bases aligning to TRBD2. This CDR3 is built from 16 residues. The ends lost 7 bases at V and 4 bases at J; junction bases unmatched: 13. Germline loops: CDR1 WSHSY, CDR2 SAAADI. This chain's CDR3 is CASKKSGGGAPETQYF. The CDR3, as DNA: TGCGCCAGCAAGAAAAGTGGCGGGGGGGCACCAGAGACCCAGTACTTC.

The chain carries TRBV30 and TRBJ2-2; 7 nucleotides line up with TRBD2. Trimming took 4 bases from V and 1 from J; bases not matched to a gene: 12. The CDR3 runs to 17 residues. CDR1 is GTSNPN and CDR2 is SVGIG in the germline V gene (reference sequence). In DNA form, the CDR3 reads TGTGCCTGGATAGCGACGGTAGCGGGTGTGAACACCGGGGAGCTGTTTTTT. It is translated as CAWIATVAGVNTGELFF.